Below are 2 T cell receptor beta chains sequenced from a single sample in a study of regulatory T cells in long-lasting Graves disease. Described time point: newly diagnosed GD, antithyroid drugs for less than 3 months. Making the TCR library involved RNA that had been extracted from PBMCs. Both iRepertoire HTBI primers and Arm-PCR of CDR3 regions were used to build the TCR beta libraries. MiXCR, applied by TCRdb to the multiplex PCR reads, yields one record per CDR3 protein. The repertoire holds over 350,000 distinct CDR3 sequences, with 14% to 15% as singletons. This sample also belongs to another study, concerning T cells in Graves' hyperthyroidism and ophthalmopathy.

This sample comprised peripheral blood mononuclear cells (PBMCs), obtained at new diagnosis, from a patient treated with antithyroid drugs. These receptors originate from a woman aged 40 to 55 with Graves disease.

This clonotype has more than one count but fewer than ten. A much larger clone differs by one base, so this may be a read error. The chain employs TRBV2 and TRBJ2-7; D remains ambiguous. Germline lookup yields CDR1 SNHLY and CDR2 FYNNEI. This CDR3 region has 11 residues. The CDR3 region has the DNA TGTGCCAGCATTCTCTCCTACGAGCAGTGCTTC. The encoded protein is CASILSYEQCF.

The CDR3 DNA is TGTGCCAGCAGCTGGGGACTAGCGGGACCCTCCTACGAGCAGTACTTC. It encodes CASSWGLAGPSYEQYF. The V call is TRBV7-2, the J call TRBJ2-7; 13 positions agree with TRBD2. Trimming cost V 4 bases and J 0 bases; bases outside gene matches: 3. The CDR3 totals 16 residues. Germline V CDR1 and CDR2: SGHTA, FQGNSA.